The 25 T cell receptor beta chains listed next were all sequenced from one sample in a study of graft-versus-host responses after intestinal transplantation. Assay: immunoSEQ multiplex PCR; the TCRdb copy retains only in-frame clones and omits some. The repertoire includes about 100,000 clones, about 88% of them detected once, and about 0.93% sits in the top ten. These receptors lack a known antigen. This sample comprised unstimulated CD4+ T cells sorted from spleen or lymph node cells, obtained before transplant. These receptors were taken from a human donor who was the organ donor for an intestinal transplant.

The V and J genes are TRBV19 and TRBJ2-1, with TRBD2 matching 7 bases. The germline CDR1 and CDR2 sequences are LNHDA and SQIVND (reference sequence). Trimming cost V 3 bases and J 6 bases; bases outside gene matches: 8. This CDR3 region has 15 residues. As DNA, the CDR3 is TGTGCCAGTAGTATGCCAGCGGGGCTGTCCAATGAGCAGTTCTTC. Protein sequence: CASSMPAGLSNEQFF.

The rearrangement joins TRBV11-2 to TRBJ2-7, with TRBD2 matching 11 bases. The germline V gene encodes CDR1 SGHAT and CDR2 FQNNGV. The V segment lost 5 bases and the J segment 6 bases; nucleotides outside the gene matches: 6. The CDR3 is made up of 14 amino acids. The CDR3 is CASSLYSGGGEQYF. CDR3 nucleotides: TGTGCCAGCAGCCTCTATAGCGGGGGGGGCGAGCAGTACTTC.

The V call is TRBV21-1, the J call TRBJ1-2; TRBD1 reflects the table's D call only, with no check against the DNA. TRBV21-1 is a recognized pseudogene. The CDR3 is made up of 15 amino acids. The DNA for the CDR3 is TGTGCCAGCAGCAAAGCGGGACAGGGCCCGGTTGGCTACACCTTC. Translating gives CASSKAGQGPVGYTF.

V and J are TRBV7-9 and TRBJ1-6; no firm D call. The CDR3 has 18 residues. Germline V gene lookup returns CDR1 SEHNR and CDR2 FQNEAQ (reference sequence). Between the trimmed V and J ends, which lost 5 bases and 0 bases, there was a span of 17 bases. CDR3 in amino acids: CASSNTRSGLSYNSPLHF. CDR3 coding DNA: TGTGCCAGCAGCAACACACGCTCTGGTCTCTCCTATAATTCACCCCTCCACTTT.

The chain is built from TRBV6-6 and TRBJ2-3; 7 bases align to TRBD2. V was clipped by 5 bases and J by 2 bases; unmatched bases: 10. The CDR3 spans 16 residues. CDR1 is MNHNY and CDR2 is SVGAGI in the germline V gene (reference sequence). The CDR3 DNA follows: TGTGCCAGCAGTCCGCGGGAGCGCCCAATCACAGATACGCAGTATTTT. Its translation is CASSPRERPITDTQYF.

This clone appeared a few times. The chain uses TRBV30 and TRBJ1-3; D unresolved. The CDR3 spans 12 residues. Germline CDR1 is GTSNPN and CDR2 is SVGIG (reference sequence). Trimming cost V 4 bases and J 4 bases, with 8 bases left between them. The CDR3: CAWTLKGNTIYF. The CDR3 nucleotides are TGTGCCTGGACCTTAAAGGGAAACACCATATATTTT.

This clone came up a few times. This chain links TRBV13 with TRBJ1-1, with D tentatively TRBD1 (5 bases). The CDR3 totals 15 residues. The V and J ends lost 2 bases and 0 bases respectively, with 10 bases between them. Germline V gives CDR1 PRHDT, CDR2 FYEKMQ (reference sequence). CDR3 residues: CASSLIGGMNTEAFF. The CDR3 bases are TGTGCCAGCAGCTTAATCGGGGGAATGAACACTGAAGCTTTCTTT.

The chain uses TRBV6-4 and TRBJ2-4; the match to TRBD2 covers 9 bases. This CDR3 contains 15 residues. The V segment lost 1 base and the J segment 8 bases; nucleotides outside the gene matches: 6. Germline values: CDR1 MRHNA, CDR2 SNTAGT. The CDR3 here is CASSDLGGGADIQYF. The CDR3 coding sequence is TGTGCCAGCAGTGACTTGGGCGGGGGGGCCGACATTCAGTACTTC.

The rearrangement joins TRBV10-1 to TRBJ2-3; a weak D match, TRBD1 (5 bases). Germline-derived CDR1 and CDR2 are WNHNN and SYGVQD (reference sequence). Trimming cost V 0 bases and J 1 base, with 14 bases left between them. The CDR3 loop spans 17 amino acids. The CDR3 region is CASSESKGSRGTDTQYF. The CDR3 DNA reads as TGCGCCAGCAGTGAGTCTAAAGGTTCCAGGGGCACAGATACGCAGTATTTT.

The V gene is TRBV19, the J gene TRBJ2-3; tentative D call: TRBD1 (7 bases). Germline CDR1 and CDR2: LNHDA and SQIVND (reference sequence). This CDR3 contains 16 residues. The V gene lost 6 bases and the J gene lost 6 bases, with 22 bases spanning the gap. CDR3 sequence reads: CASSGTHRGLGDTQYF. The CDR3 DNA sequence: TGTGCCAGTAGCGGAACCCACAGGGGACTCGGGGATACGCAGTATTTT.

The rearrangement links TRBV30 to TRBJ2-3; TRBD2 is a possible D gene (7 bases). The germline V and J ends were trimmed by 0 bases and 0 bases, with 16 bases remaining between them. This CDR3 contains 17 residues. Germline assignment: CDR1 GTSNPN and CDR2 SVGIG (reference sequence). CDR3 protein: CAWSVTGRGVSTDTQYF. DNA of the CDR3: TGTGCCTGGAGTGTAACAGGGAGGGGGGTTAGCACAGATACGCAGTATTTT.

V is TRBV19 and J is TRBJ1-3; no clear D gene. V lost 7 bases to trimming and J lost 4 bases, with 14 bases between them. CDR1 LNHDA and CDR2 SQIVND come from the germline V gene (reference sequence). The CDR3 runs 14 residues. The CDR3 is CASKRMAVGNTIYF. Written as DNA, the CDR3 is TGTGCCAGTAAAAGGATGGCGGTAGGAAACACCATATATTTT. Full variable domain (rest looked up from reference TRBV19 and TRBJ1-3): DGGITQSPKYLFRKEGQNVTLSCEQNLNHDAMYWYRQDPGQGLRLIYYSQIVNDFQKGDIAEGYSVSREKKESFPLTVTSAQKNPTAFYLCASKRMAVGNTIYFGEGSWLTVV.

The chain recombines TRBV5-4 with TRBJ2-2, with D maybe TRBD2 (6 bases). V was pared by 10 bases and J by 0 bases, with 7 bases between. CDR3 length: 12 amino acids. The germline V gene encodes CDR1 SGHNT and CDR2 YYREEE (reference sequence). DNA of the CDR3: TGTGCCGGGGGGACGAACACCGGGGAGCTGTTTTTT. This translates into CAGGTNTGELFF.

The rearrangement links TRBV12-2 to TRBJ2-3; TRBD2 is the table's D call, not checked against the DNA. TRBV12-2 corresponds to a pseudogene. The CDR3 length is 14 residues. The CDR3: CASRPLSGRDTQYF. The CDR3 DNA reads as TGTGCAAGTCGTCCTCTTAGCGGCCGAGATACGCAGTATTTT.

This clone was counted once. The chain combines TRBV28 with TRBJ2-2; D not certain. CDR1 is MDHEN and CDR2 is SYDVKM in the germline V gene. V lost 6 bases and J lost 4, with 12 bases in between. The CDR3 spans 14 residues. The CDR3 here is CASRLYLSTGELFF. As DNA, the CDR3 is TGTGCCAGCAGACTATACCTTTCCACCGGGGAGCTGTTTTTT. Variable domain in full (rest from reference TRBV28 and TRBJ2-2): DVKVTQSSRYLVKRTGEKVFLECVQDMDHENMFWYRQDPGLGLRLIYFSYDVKMKEKGDIPEGYSVSREKKERFSLILESASTNQTSMYLCASRLYLSTGELFFGEGSRLTVL.

The chain is built from TRBV5-8 and TRBJ2-7; 12 bases map to TRBD1. Per the germline V gene, CDR1 is SGHTS and CDR2 is YDEGEE. V was pared by 1 base and J by 7 bases, with 6 bases of the junction left unmatched. The CDR3 is made up of 15 amino acids. The CDR3 DNA follows: TGTGCCAGCAGCTTGTGGGGACAGGGGGCGTGGGAGCAGTACTTC. Its translation: CASSLWGQGAWEQYF.

This clone was seen once. The chain links TRBV28 to TRBJ1-5, with D perhaps matching TRBD1 (6 bases). This CDR3 is 15 amino acids long. V dropped 5 bases and J dropped 6 bases, with 17 bases sitting between them. From germline, CDR1 is MDHEN and CDR2 SYDVKM. DNA of the CDR3: TGTGCCAGCAGTAACGCAGGGGTTTTTGGTCAGCCCCAGCATTTT. This translates into CASSNAGVFGQPQHF.

The V call is TRBV10-3, the J call TRBJ2-7; 10 bases agree with TRBD1. Germline loops: CDR1 ENHRY, CDR2 SYGVKD. The length of the CDR3 is 15 residues. The ends lost 5 bases at V and 4 bases at J; junction bases unmatched: 8. CDR3 sequence: CAISLPGQGKYEQYF. The DNA of the CDR3 is TGTGCCATCAGTCTACCGGGACAGGGGAAGTACGAGCAGTACTTC.

CDR3 in DNA: TGCGCCAGCAGCCAAGGGCCCAAGAGCACTGAAGCTTTCTTT. Its protein is CASSQGPKSTEAFF. The J gene is TRBJ1-1, the V gene TRBV4-1; D is undetermined. Trimming left V 1 base short and J 4 bases short, with 10 bases between. The CDR3 is made up of 14 amino acids. Germline V gene lookup returns CDR1 MGHRA and CDR2 YSYEKL.

In this sample, this clone turned up a few times. The rearrangement links TRBV29-1 to TRBJ2-3; D may be TRBD1 (5 bases). The CDR3 runs 13 residues. The germline V gene has CDR1 SQVTM and CDR2 ANQGSEA. Trimming left V 3 bases short and J 10 bases short, with 17 bases between. The CDR3 DNA reads as TGCAGCGTTGAGACAGCGTCGTCGACCCCGCAGTATTTT. Amino acid sequence: CSVETASSTPQYF.

The chain recombines TRBV7-2 with TRBJ1-1; the D gene is possibly TRBD1 (6 bases). Germline CDR1 SGHTA, CDR2 FQGNSA. Deletions cut 5 bases from V and 1 base from J, with 14 bases between. This CDR3 is 15 amino acids long. The CDR3 DNA reads as TGTGCCAGCAGCCCACAGGGTTGGGGGAACACTGAAGCTTTCTTT. Its protein product is CASSPQGWGNTEAFF.

The rearrangement uses TRBV1 and TRBJ1-2; the listed D gene, TRBD1, was not tested against the DNA. TRBV1 represents a pseudogene. The CDR3 consists of 13 residues. The CDR3 sequence: CTSSQDRDYGYTF. Written as DNA, the CDR3 is TGCACCAGCAGCCAAGACAGGGACTATGGCTACACCTTC.

The chain has TRBV7-2 and TRBJ2-3; D ambiguous. Between the trimmed V and J ends, which lost 4 bases and 0 bases, there was a span of 8 bases. There are 14 residues in the CDR3. Germline assignment: CDR1 SGHTA and CDR2 FQGNSA. DNA for the CDR3: TGTGCCAGCAGCTACTGGACCAGCACAGATACGCAGTATTTT. It translates to CASSYWTSTDTQYF.

For the CDR3, the DNA is TGTGCCAGCAGCTTAAGGCAGGGGTCCGGGGAGCTGTTTTTT. Protein product: CASSLRQGSGELFF. The gene calls are TRBV7-2 and TRBJ2-2, with TRBD1 as a possible D gene (6 bases). V was trimmed by 2 bases and J by 6 bases, leaving 10 bases between them. The germline CDR1 and CDR2 sequences are SGHTA and FQGNSA. This CDR3 comprises 14 residues.

V is TRBV7-6 and J is TRBJ2-5; TRBD2 matches at 7 bases. The J segment lost 2 bases and the V segment lost 5 bases, leaving 11 bases of the junction unmatched. The CDR3 length is 16 residues. CDR1 is SGHVS and CDR2 is FNYEAQ in the germline V gene. Here the CDR3 DNA reads TGTGCCAGCAGCCCGCAGGAGGGGCGGGGGCAAGAGACCCAGTACTTC. It encodes CASSPQEGRGQETQYF. Full variable domain (remainder filled in from reference TRBV7-6 and TRBJ2-5): GAGVSQSPRYKVTKRGQDVALRCDPISGHVSLYWYRQALGQGPEFLTYFNYEAQQDKSGLPNDRFSAERPEGSISTLTIQRTEQRDSAMYRCASSPQEGRGQETQYFGPGTRLLVL.